The T cell receptor (beta chain) described here comes from a study of blood T cells in healthy people across ages. Regarding the study as a whole: The recorded TCR beta diversity per million T cells decreased in a roughly linear manner with age.

The V gene's germline CDR1 is SGHAT and CDR2 FQNNGV. Trimming pared 7 bases from V and 2 bases from J, leaving 13 bases between. The CDR3 is 14 amino acids. This clonotype has just a few counts. Its specificity is unknown. Combining a sample-barcoded 5' primer with a J-beta primer mix, a second PCR ran for about 6 to 11 cycles. TCRdb re-called the 5' RACE reads with MiXCR, one entry per CDR3 protein. The sample includes 800,000 to 1,000,000 distinct CDR3 sequences, under 50% of them seen just once. J is TRBJ2-3 and V is TRBV11-2, with D perhaps TRBD1 (6 bases). This clonotype originated in a man aged 25-40 years in good health. Material for sequencing was blood. In nucleotides, the CDR3 is TGTGCCAGCACCGATCAGGGGATCACAGATACGCAGTATTTT. Its translation: CASTDQGITDTQYF.